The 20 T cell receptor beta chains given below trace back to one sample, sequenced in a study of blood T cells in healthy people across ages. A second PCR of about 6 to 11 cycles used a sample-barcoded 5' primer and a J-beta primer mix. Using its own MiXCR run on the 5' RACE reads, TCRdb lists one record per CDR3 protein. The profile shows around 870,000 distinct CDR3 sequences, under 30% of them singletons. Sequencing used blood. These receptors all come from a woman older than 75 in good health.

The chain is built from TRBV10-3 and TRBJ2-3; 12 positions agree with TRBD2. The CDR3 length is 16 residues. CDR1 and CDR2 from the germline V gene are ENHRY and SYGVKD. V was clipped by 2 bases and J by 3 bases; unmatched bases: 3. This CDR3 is CAISEPTSGRTDTQYF. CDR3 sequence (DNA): TGTGCCATCAGTGAGCCGACTAGCGGGAGAACAGATACGCAGTATTTT.

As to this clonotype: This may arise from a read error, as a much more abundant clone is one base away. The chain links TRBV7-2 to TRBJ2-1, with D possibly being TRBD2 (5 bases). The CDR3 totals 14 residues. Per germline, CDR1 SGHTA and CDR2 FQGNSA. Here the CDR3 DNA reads TGTGCCTGCAGCCTACTCTCGGGGAGCCATGAGCAGTTCTTC. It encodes CACSLLSGSHEQFF.

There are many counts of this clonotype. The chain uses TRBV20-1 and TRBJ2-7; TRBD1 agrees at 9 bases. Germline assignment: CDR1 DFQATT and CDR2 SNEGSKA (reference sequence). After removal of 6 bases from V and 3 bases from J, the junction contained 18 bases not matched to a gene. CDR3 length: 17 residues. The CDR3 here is CSAHSPGQGRGIYEQYF. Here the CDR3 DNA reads TGCAGTGCCCATTCTCCGGGACAGGGACGGGGGATCTACGAGCAGTACTTC.

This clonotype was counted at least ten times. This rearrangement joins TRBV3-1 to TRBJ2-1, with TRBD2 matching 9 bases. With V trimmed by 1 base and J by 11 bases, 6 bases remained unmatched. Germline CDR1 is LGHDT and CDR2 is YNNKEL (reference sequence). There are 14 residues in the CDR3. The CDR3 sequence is CASSQAIAGAQQFF. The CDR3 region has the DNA TGTGCCAGCAGCCAAGCGATAGCGGGGGCGCAGCAGTTCTTC.

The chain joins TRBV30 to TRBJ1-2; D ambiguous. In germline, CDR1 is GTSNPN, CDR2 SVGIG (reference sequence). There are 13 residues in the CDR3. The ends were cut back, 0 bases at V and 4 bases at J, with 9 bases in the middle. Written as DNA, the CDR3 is TGTGCCTGGAGTGTATCCCTTACCTATGGCTACACCTTC. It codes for CAWSVSLTYGYTF.

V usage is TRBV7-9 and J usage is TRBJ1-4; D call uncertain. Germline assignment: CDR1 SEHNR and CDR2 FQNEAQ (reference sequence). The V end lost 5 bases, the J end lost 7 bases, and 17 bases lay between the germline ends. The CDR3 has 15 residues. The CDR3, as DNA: TGTGCCAGCAGCAAAAGCAAACAGAATAGTGAAAAACTGTTTTTT. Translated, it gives CASSKSKQNSEKLFF. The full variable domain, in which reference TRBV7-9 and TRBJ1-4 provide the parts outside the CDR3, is DTGVSQNPRHKITKRGQNVTFRCDPISEHNRLYWYRQTLGQGPEFLTYFQNEAQLEKSRLLSDRFSAERPKGSFSTLEIQRTEQGDSAMYLCASSKSKQNSEKLFFGSGTQLSVL.

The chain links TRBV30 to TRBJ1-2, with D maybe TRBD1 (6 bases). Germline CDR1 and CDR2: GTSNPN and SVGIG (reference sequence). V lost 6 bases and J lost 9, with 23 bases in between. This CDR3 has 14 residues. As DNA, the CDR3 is TGTGCCTGCAAACAGGGTTGGGAGTGCATCAGCTACACCTTC. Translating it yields CACKQGWECISYTF. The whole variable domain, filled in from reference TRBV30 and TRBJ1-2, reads SQTIHQWPATLVQPVGSPLSLECTVEGTSNPNLYWYRQAAGRGLQLLFYSVGIGQISSEVPQNLSASRPQDRQFILSSKKLLLSDSGFYLCACKQGWECISYTFGSGTRLTVV.

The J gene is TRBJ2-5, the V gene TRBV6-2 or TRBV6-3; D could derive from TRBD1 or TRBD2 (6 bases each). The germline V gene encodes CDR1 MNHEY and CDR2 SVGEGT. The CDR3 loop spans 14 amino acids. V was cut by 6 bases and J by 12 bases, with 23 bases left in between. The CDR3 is CASRGGPQKNEEYF. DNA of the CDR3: TGTGCCAGCAGGGGGGGCCCACAAAAGAATGAGGAGTACTTC.

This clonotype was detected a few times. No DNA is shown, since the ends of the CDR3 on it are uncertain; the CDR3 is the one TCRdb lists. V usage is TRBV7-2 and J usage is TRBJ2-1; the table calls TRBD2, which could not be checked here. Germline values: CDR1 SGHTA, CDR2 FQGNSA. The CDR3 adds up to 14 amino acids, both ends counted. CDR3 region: CASSLEIVGGGAFF.

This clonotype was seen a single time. CDR3 DNA: TGCAGCGCGTCCTATAGCGGGGGGACCCCGAACAATGAGCAGTTCTTC. Protein product: CSASYSGGTPNNEQFF. The chain recombines TRBV29-1 with TRBJ2-1, with TRBD2 matching over 10 bases. This CDR3 has 16 residues. Germline V gives CDR1 SQVTM, CDR2 ANQGSEA. J was trimmed by 5 bases and V by 7 bases; bases with no gene match: 14.

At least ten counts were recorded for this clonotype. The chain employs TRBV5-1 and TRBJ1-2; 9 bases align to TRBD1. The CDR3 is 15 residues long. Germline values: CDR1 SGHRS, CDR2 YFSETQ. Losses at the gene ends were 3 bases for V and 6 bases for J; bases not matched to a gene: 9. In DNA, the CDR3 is TGCGCCAGCAGCTGGACAGGGGAGCAGTCTCATGGCTACACCTTC. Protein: CASSWTGEQSHGYTF.

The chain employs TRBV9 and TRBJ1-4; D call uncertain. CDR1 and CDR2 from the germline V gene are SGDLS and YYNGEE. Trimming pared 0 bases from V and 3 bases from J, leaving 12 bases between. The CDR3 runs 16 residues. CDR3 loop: CASSVGPGRANEKLFF. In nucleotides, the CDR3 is TGTGCCAGCAGCGTAGGGCCCGGACGGGCTAATGAAAAACTGTTTTTT.

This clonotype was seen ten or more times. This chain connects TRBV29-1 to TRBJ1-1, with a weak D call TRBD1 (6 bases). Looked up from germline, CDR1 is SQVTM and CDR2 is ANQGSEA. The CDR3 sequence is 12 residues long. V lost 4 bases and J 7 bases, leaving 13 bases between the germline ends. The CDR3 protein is CSVVRGKGEAFF. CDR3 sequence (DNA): TGCAGCGTTGTTAGGGGGAAGGGTGAAGCTTTCTTT.

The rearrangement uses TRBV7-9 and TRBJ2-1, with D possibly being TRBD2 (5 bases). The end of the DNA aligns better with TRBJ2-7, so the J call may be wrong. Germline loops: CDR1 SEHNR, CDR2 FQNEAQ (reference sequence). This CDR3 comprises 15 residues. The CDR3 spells CASSSRGAGYNEQYF. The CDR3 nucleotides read TGTGCCAGCAGCTCCCGGGGAGCTGGCTACAATGAGCAGTACTTC.

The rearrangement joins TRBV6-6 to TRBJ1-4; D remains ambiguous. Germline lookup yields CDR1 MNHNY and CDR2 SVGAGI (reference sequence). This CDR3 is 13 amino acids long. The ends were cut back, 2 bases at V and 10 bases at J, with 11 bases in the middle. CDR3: CASSYEELGKLFF. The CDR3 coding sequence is TGTGCCAGCAGTTACGAAGAACTGGGAAAACTGTTTTTT.

This CDR3 reads CSADDRVGKNIQYF. Here the CDR3 DNA reads TGCAGTGCGGACGACAGGGTCGGCAAAAACATTCAGTACTTC. The rearrangement links TRBV20-1 to TRBJ2-4, with 7 bases aligning to TRBD1. The CDR3 covers 14 residues. The V and J ends lost 6 bases and 3 bases, in that order; junction bases with no gene match: 8. From germline, CDR1 is DFQATT and CDR2 SNEGSKA (reference sequence).

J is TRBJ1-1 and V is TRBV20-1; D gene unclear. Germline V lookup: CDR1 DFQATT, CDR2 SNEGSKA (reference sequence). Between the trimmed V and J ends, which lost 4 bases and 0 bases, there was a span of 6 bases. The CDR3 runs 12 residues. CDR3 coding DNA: TGCAGTGCTAAGATTATGAACACTGAAGCTTTCTTT. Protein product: CSAKIMNTEAFF.

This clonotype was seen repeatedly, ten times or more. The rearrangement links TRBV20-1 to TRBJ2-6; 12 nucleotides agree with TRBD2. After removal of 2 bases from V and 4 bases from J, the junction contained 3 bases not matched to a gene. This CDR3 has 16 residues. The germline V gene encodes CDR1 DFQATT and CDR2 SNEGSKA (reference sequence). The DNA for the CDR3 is TGCAGTGCTAGACTAGCGGGGGGGCCAGGGGCCAACGTCCTGACTTTC. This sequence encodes CSARLAGGPGANVLTF.

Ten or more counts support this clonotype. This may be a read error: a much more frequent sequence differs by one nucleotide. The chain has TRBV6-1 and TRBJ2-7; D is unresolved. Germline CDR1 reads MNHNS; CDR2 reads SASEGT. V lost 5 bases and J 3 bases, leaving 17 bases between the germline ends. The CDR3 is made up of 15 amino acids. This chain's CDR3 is CASSHYGQPCYEQYF. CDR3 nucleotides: TGTGCCAGCAGTCACTATGGGCAGCCCTGCTACGAGCAGTACTTC.

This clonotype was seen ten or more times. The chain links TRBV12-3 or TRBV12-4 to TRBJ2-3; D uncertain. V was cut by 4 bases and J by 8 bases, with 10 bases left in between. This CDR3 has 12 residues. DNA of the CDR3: TGTGCCAGCAGTTCGACGGTGGGTACGCAGTATTTT. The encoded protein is CASSSTVGTQYF.